The source of this T cell receptor (beta chain) is a study of CD8 T cells in Susac syndrome. RNA amounts of about 0.5 to 1 ug underwent reverse transcription with random hexamers. TCRdb passed the immunoSEQ multiplex PCR reads through MiXCR, listing each CDR3 protein once. The sample has roughly 250,000 distinct CDR3 sequences; 95% to 97% are singletons. This clonotype was picked up one time. This receptor was obtained from a human donor with Susac syndrome. The sequenced sample was CD4+ T cells from PBMCs.

CDR3 sequence: CASSAGGYNEQFF. CDR3 bases: TGTGCCAGCAGCGCCGGTGGGTACAATGAGCAGTTCTTC. The chain joins TRBV7-8 to TRBJ2-1; D unclear. This CDR3 has 13 residues. Germline assignment: CDR1 SGHVS and CDR2 FQNEAQ. Between the trimmed V and J ends, which lost 5 bases and 4 bases, there was a span of 9 bases.